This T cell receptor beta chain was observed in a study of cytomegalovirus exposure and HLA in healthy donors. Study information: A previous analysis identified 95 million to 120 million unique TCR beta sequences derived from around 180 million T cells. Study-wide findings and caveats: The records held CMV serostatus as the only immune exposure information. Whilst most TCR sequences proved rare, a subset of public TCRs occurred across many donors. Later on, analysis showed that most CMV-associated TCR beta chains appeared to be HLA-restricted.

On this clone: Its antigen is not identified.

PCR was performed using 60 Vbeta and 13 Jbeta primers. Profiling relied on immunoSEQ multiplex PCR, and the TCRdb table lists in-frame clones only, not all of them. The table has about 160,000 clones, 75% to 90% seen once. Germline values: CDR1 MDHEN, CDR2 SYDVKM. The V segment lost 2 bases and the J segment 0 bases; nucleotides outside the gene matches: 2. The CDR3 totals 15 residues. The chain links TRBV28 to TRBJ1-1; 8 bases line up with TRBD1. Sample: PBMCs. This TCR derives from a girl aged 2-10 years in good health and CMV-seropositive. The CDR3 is CASSLAGQVNTEAFF. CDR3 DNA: TGTGCCAGCAGTTTAGCGGGACAGGTGAACACTGAAGCTTTCTTT.